Below, 3 T cell receptor beta chains from the same sample are listed, as sequenced in a study of identical twins. TCRdb re-called the 5' RACE reads through MiXCR, storing one row per CDR3 protein. The profile shows 600,000 to 800,000 distinct CDR3 sequences, 20% to 25% of them singletons. These data also formed part of another study, on T cells expressing NK-cell markers.

Sequenced input: PBMCs. The receptors originated from a young woman in good health.

The CDR3 DNA is TGCAGTGCCGTGACGACCCTTAATGAGCAGTTCTTC. It specifies CSAVTTLNEQFF. The rearrangement uses TRBV20-1 and TRBJ2-1; D remains ambiguous. The CDR3 has 12 amino acids. Trimming shortened V by 6 bases and J by 7 bases, and 13 bases separated the two germline ends. Germline loops: CDR1 DFQATT, CDR2 SNEGSKA (reference sequence).

The sample holds one count of this clonotype. This rearrangement joins TRBV7-8 to TRBJ2-1; 7 nucleotides agree with TRBD1. Per germline, CDR1 SGHVS and CDR2 FQNEAQ. The length of the CDR3 is 17 residues. V lost 5 bases to trimming and J lost 5 bases; unmatched junction nucleotides: 15. DNA of the CDR3: TGTGCCAGCAGCACCGACCTCACAGGGGTTCGGGACAATGAGCAGTTCTTC. Residues: CASSTDLTGVRDNEQFF.

This clonotype was recorded many times. This chain joins TRBV5-1 and TRBJ2-5; TRBD1 is a possible D gene (6 bases). The CDR3 spans 15 residues. Germline CDR1 reads SGHRS; CDR2 reads YFSETQ. V was cut by 1 base and J by 0 bases, with 10 bases left in between. The CDR3 DNA reads as TGCGCCAGCAGCTTGCCTACAGGGTACCAAGAGACCCAGTACTTC. Its translation is CASSLPTGYQETQYF.